This T cell receptor beta chain was sequenced for a study of T cell changes during pregnancy in multiple sclerosis. Germline assignment: CDR1 SGHTS and CDR2 YDEGEE. The CDR3 covers 16 residues. The trim removed 4 bases at V and 0 bases at J, leaving 6 bases unmatched. TCRdb's table, derived via immunoSEQ multiplex PCR, lists solely in-frame clones and lacks some. The sample lists just over 40,000 clones, over 75% occurring once. Here the sequenced sample was peripheral blood, taken in the first trimester of pregnancy. The clonotype originates from a female donor in good health, enrolled as a control in a pregnancy study. This sequence joins TRBV5-8 and TRBJ1-5, with TRBD1 matching over 8 bases. The CDR3 loop reads CASSPTGDYSNQPQHF. The CDR3 coding sequence is TGTGCCAGCAGCCCGACAGGGGATTATAGCAATCAGCCCCAGCATTTT.